This T cell receptor beta chain was observed in a study of blood T cell repertoires in COVID-19. On the study more broadly: Acute and convalescent COVID-19 specimens originated in the United States, Italy and Spain. The cDNA or gDNA used as material had been derived from T cells, B-cell-depleted T cells, or PBMCs.

The CDR3 has 16 residues. Germline V gene lookup returns CDR1 SSHAT and CDR2 FNYEAQ (reference sequence). Profiling relied on immunoSEQ multiplex PCR, and the TCRdb table lists in-frame clones only, not all of them. The sample lists fewer than 300,000 clones, under 90% seen once, with under 3.5% in the top ten. As concerns this clone: A junction end diverges from the germline sequence, so it may reflect a read error.

V and J are TRBV7-7 and TRBJ2-5; 15 bases are shared with TRBD2. The sequenced sample was peripheral blood. This sequence was found in a woman aged 18-35 years with acute or convalescent COVID-19. The CDR3, as DNA: TGTGCTAGCAGCCCCGGACTAGCGGGAGGGCCGGAGACCCAGTACTTC. This translates into CASSPGLAGGPETQYF.